This entry concerns a single TCR beta chain. Its cognate antigen is unknown. The data are from a study of Ad26.COV2.S vaccination and SARS-CoV-2 variants. In the study overall: Each vaccinee took Ad26.COV2.S intramuscularly, once or twice 56 days apart. Broader study findings: Relative to placebo recipients, vaccine recipients exhibited elevated spike-specific TCR breadth.

Libraries were prepared by immunoSEQ multiplex PCR; TCRdb keeps only in-frame clonotypes and omits some of them. Of around 450,000 clones in the sample, 88% were seen once. Regarding treatment: roughly 20 received Ad26.COV2.S at low or high dose, single or two shots; about 5 received placebo; per-sample allocation not given. Sampling took place 63 days after the first vaccine or placebo injection. The CDR3 runs 17 residues. Germline V gene lookup returns CDR1 KGHDR and CDR2 SFDVKD. Trimming took 0 bases from V and 0 from J; bases not matched to a gene: 2. The source is a person between 18 and 60 years old who received the Ad26.COV2.S COVID-19 vaccine or a placebo. This rearrangement joins TRBV24-1 to TRBJ2-2, with 8 positions matching TRBD1. The sequencing here drew on peripheral blood, taken in a trial of Ad26.COV2.S vaccine versus placebo. The CDR3 reads CATSDLSRGPNTGELFF. Here the CDR3 DNA reads TGTGCCACCAGTGATTTGAGCAGGGGGCCGAACACCGGGGAGCTGTTTTTT.